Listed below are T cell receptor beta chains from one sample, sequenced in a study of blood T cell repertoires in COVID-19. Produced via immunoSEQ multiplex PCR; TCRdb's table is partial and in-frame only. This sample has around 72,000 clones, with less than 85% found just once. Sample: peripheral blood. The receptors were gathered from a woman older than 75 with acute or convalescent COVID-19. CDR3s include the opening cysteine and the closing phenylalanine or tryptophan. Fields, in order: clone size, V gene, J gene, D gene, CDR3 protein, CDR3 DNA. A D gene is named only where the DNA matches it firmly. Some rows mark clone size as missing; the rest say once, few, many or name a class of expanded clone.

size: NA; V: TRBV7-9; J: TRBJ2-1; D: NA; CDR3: CASSEGTPNEQFF; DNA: TGTGCCAGCAGCGAAGGGACTCCGAATGAGCAGTTCTTC
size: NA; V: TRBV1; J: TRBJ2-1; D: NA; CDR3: CTSSQASGGSYNEQFF; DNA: TGCACCAGCAGCCAAGCTAGCGGGGGATCTTACAATGAGCAGTTCTTC
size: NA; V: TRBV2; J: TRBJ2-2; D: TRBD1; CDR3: CATRTGGATGELFF; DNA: TGTGCCACTCGGACAGGGGGCGCAACCGGGGAGCTGTTTTTT
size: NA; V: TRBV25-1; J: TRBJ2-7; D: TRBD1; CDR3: CASSRGGAYEQYF; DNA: TGTGCCAGCAGCCGAGGGGGCGCCTACGAGCAGTACTTC
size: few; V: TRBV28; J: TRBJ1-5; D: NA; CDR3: CASSLTGIGNQPQHF; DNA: TGTGCCAGCAGCCTAACAGGGATAGGAAATCAGCCCCAGCATTTT
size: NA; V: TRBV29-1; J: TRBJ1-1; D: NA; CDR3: CSASGPGVGGTEAFF; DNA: TGCAGCGCATCGGGTCCCGGGGTTGGCGGCACTGAAGCTTTCTTT
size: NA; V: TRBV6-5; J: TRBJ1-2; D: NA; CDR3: CASEGARGHGYTF; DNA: TGTGCCAGCGAGGGCGCCCGAGGGCATGGCTACACCTTC
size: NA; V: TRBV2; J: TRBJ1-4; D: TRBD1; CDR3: CASIEDRGNEKLFF; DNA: TGTGCCAGCATTGAGGACAGGGGTAATGAAAAACTGTTTTTT
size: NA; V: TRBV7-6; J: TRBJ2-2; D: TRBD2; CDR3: CASSLNGRAVGELFF; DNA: TGTGCCAGCAGCTTAAACGGGAGGGCCGTCGGGGAGCTGTTTTTT
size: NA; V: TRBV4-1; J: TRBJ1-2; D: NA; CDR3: CASSPLGLQVPYGYTF; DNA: TGCGCCAGCAGCCCATTGGGACTCCAAGTTCCCTATGGCTACACCTTC
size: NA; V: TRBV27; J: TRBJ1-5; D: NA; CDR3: CASRQGSDQPQHF; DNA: TGTGCCAGTCGTCAGGGATCTGATCAGCCCCAGCATTTT
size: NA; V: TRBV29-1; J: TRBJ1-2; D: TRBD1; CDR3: CSVGDRGTDFNYGYTF; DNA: TGCAGCGTTGGGGACAGGGGGACCGATTTTAACTATGGCTACACCTTC
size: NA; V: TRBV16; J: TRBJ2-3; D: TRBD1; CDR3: CASSLHPGQGRPDTQYF; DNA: TGTGCCAGCAGCCTACATCCGGGACAGGGCCGCCCAGATACGCAGTATTTT
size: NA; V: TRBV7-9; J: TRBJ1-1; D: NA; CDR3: CASSSLDSTEAFF; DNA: TGTGCCAGCAGCTCTCTGGACAGTACTGAAGCTTTCTTT
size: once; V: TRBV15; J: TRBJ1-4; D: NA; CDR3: CATRTTGTNEKLFF; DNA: TGTGCCACCAGGACAACGGGGACTAATGAAAAACTGTTTTTT
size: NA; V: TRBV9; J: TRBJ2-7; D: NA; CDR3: CASSAGGTAKGPSYEQYF; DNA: TGTGCCAGCAGCGCCGGAGGGACAGCGAAAGGCCCGTCCTACGAGCAGTACTTC
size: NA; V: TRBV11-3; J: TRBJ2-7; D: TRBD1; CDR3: CASSSRQGLSSYEQYF; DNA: TGTGCCAGCAGCTCCCGACAGGGTCTCAGCTCCTACGAGCAGTACTTC
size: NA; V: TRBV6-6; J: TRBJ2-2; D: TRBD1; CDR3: CASGTGETGELFF; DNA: TGTGCCAGCGGGACAGGGGAGACCGGGGAGCTGTTTTTT
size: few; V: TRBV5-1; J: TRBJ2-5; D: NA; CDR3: CASSLGAAYQETQYF; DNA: TGCGCCAGCAGCTTGGGTGCGGCGTACCAAGAGACCCAGTACTTC
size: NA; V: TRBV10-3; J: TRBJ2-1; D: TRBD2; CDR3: CAIRAYGRSYNEQFF; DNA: TGTGCCATCAGGGCCTACGGGAGGTCCTACAATGAGCAGTTCTTC
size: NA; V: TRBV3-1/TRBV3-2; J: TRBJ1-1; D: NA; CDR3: CASSRAKLDTEAFF; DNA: TGTGCCAGCAGCCGGGCCAAACTCGACACTGAAGCTTTCTTT
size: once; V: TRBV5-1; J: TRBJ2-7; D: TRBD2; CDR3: CASSSARGGNEQYF; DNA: TGCGCCAGCAGCTCGGCCCGGGGGGGCAACGAGCAGTACTTC
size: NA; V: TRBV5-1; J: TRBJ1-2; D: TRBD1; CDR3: CASSPGQGNGGYTF; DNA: TGCGCCAGCAGCCCGGGACAGGGTAATGGAGGCTACACCTTC
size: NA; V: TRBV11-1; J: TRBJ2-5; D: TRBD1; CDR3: CASSRTGGLEETQYF; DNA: TGTGCCAGCAGCCGGACAGGAGGCCTGGAAGAGACCCAGTACTTC